The source of this T cell receptor beta chain is a study of blood T cell repertoires in COVID-19. Study-level information: Sources were T cells, B-cell-depleted T cells, or PBMCs; the material itself was cDNA or gDNA.

The CDR3 spans 17 residues. Between the trimmed V and J ends, which lost 0 bases and 0 bases, there was a span of 14 bases. Germline V gene sequence: CDR1 MGHRA, CDR2 YSYEKL. The data were produced by immunoSEQ multiplex PCR, yet TCRdb's version contains in-frame clones alone and is incomplete. The sample contains fewer than 500,000 clones, around 87% of which appear only once. The V and J genes are TRBV4-1 and TRBJ2-5; tentative D call: TRBD1 (6 bases). This receptor was taken from a man in his thirties or forties who had recovered from COVID-19. Sequencing input: PBMCs or T cells enriched from blood (not recorded which). The CDR3 here is CASSQDPTGSYQETQYF. The CDR3, as DNA: TGCGCCAGCAGCCAAGATCCGACAGGCTCCTACCAAGAGACCCAGTACTTC.